This entry lists 25 T cell receptor beta chains sequenced from one sample in a study of molecular identifiers for immune sequencing clone quantification. TCRdb re-called the PCR reads with MiXCR, one entry per CDR3 protein. The sample has about 630,000 distinct CDR3 sequences; about 25% are singletons. The sequencing sample was made of naive CD8+ T cells from blood, with Jurkat cell RNA spiked in. Indicated subset: FACS-sorted CD8+CD4-CCR7+CD45RA+ naive T cells. Receptors were obtained from a human donor in good health. Some libraries in this study had Jurkat cell RNA spiked in.

Note on this clonotype: A single base separates this from a much larger clone, so it may be a read error. The genes are TRBV9 and TRBJ2-2; 10 positions match TRBD1. With 1 base clipped from V and 4 bases from J, the junction kept 4 bases outside the gene matches. This CDR3 spans 16 amino acids. Germline loops: CDR1 SGDLS, CDR2 YYNGEE. The CDR3 region has the DNA TGTGCCAGCAGCGTAAGGGGGACAGGGGTCACCGGGGAGCTGTTTTTT. Residues: CASSVRGTGVTGELFF.

There are a few counts of this clonotype. The DNA of the CDR3 is TGCGCCAGCAGCCAAGAATGGCGGGACTACGAGCAGTACTTC. This encodes CASSQEWRDYEQYF. This chain uses TRBV4-1 with TRBJ2-7, with D tentatively TRBD2 (6 bases). Trimming pared 0 bases from V and 3 bases from J, leaving 9 bases between. Germline-derived CDR1 and CDR2 are MGHRA and YSYEKL. CDR3 length: 14 amino acids.

About this clonotype: A much larger clone lies a single base off, so this may be a read error. The conserved closing phenylalanine or tryptophan is absent in this CDR3, likely reflecting a read error. The rearrangement joins TRBV30 to TRBJ1-1, with D possibly matching TRBD1 (6 bases). Germline assignment: CDR1 GTSNPN and CDR2 SVGIG (reference sequence). The CDR3 length is 14 residues. Trimming left V 0 bases short and J 6 bases short, with 14 bases between. This CDR3 reads CAWSVLSGAAEAFS. CDR3 bases: TGTGCCTGGAGTGTACTGTCAGGGGCAGCTGAAGCTTTCTCT.

The rearrangement uses TRBV10-3 and TRBJ2-7; TRBD1 agrees at 7 bases. CDR3 size: 16 residues. CDR1 is ENHRY and CDR2 is SYGVKD in the germline V gene. V lost 4 bases to trimming and J lost 1 base; unmatched junction nucleotides: 10. The chain's CDR3 is CAISGGQGVGSYEQYF. CDR3 DNA sequence: TGTGCCATCAGTGGGGGGCAGGGGGTTGGGTCCTACGAGCAGTACTTC.

This clonotype was detected many times. The V and J genes are TRBV28 and TRBJ1-1, with D tentatively TRBD1 (5 bases). Trimming removed 2 bases at V and 3 bases at J, with 16 bases between. Germline lookup yields CDR1 MDHEN and CDR2 SYDVKM. The CDR3 runs 16 residues. CDR3 in DNA: TGTGCCAGCAGTTTAGACTGGACATGGGTGCACACTGAAGCTTTCTTT. It yields the protein CASSLDWTWVHTEAFF.

In this sample, this clonotype turned up many times. The CDR3 DNA reads TGTGCCAGCAGCCCGCAGCGACTAGCTTCAGATACGCAGTATTTT. Protein sequence: CASSPQRLASDTQYF. The chain employs TRBV9 and TRBJ2-3; 7 bases map to TRBD2. Germline CDR1 SGDLS, CDR2 YYNGEE. V lost 4 bases, J lost 4 bases, and 9 bases stayed unmatched. The CDR3 is 15 residues long.

This clonotype was seen a few times. J is TRBJ1-1 and V is TRBV4-3, with TRBD1 matching over 12 bases. Germline-derived CDR1 and CDR2 are LGHNA and YSLEER. After removal of 4 bases from V and 11 bases from J, the junction contained 11 bases not matched to a gene. The CDR3 is made up of 15 amino acids. The CDR3 reads CASSRDRGRWEEAFF. CDR3 DNA: TGCGCCAGCAGCCGGGACAGGGGGCGTTGGGAAGAGGCTTTCTTT.

V gene TRBV11-1 combines with J gene TRBJ1-1; no reliable D call. Germline V CDR1 and CDR2: SGHAT, FQDESV (reference sequence). V was trimmed by 1 base and J by 4 bases, leaving 10 bases between them. The CDR3 is made up of 14 amino acids. For the CDR3, the DNA is TGTGCCAGCAGCTTAGGCGAGATGGGCACTGAAGCTTTCTTT. It codes for CASSLGEMGTEAFF.

Notes on this clonotype: A read error is possible here, since a much larger clone lies one base away. The DNA of the CDR3 is TGCGCCGGCAGCTCCCGAGGGGGGGGCGGCACAGATACGCAGTATTTT. Its protein product is CAGSSRGGGGTDTQYF. V and J are TRBV5-1 and TRBJ2-3, with a weak D call TRBD2 (7 bases). In germline, CDR1 is SGHRS, CDR2 YFSETQ. The CDR3 runs to 16 residues.

This clonotype turned up a few times. CDR3 amino acids: CASTGDNQETQYF. The CDR3 DNA reads TGTGCCAGCACCGGGGACAACCAAGAGACCCAGTACTTC. The gene calls are TRBV2 and TRBJ2-5, with D perhaps matching TRBD1 (6 bases). Trimming shortened V by 7 bases and J by 0 bases, and 9 bases separated the two germline ends. The CDR3 spans 13 residues. Germline V lookup: CDR1 SNHLY, CDR2 FYNNEI.

The rearrangement joins TRBV13 to TRBJ2-1; D unclear. The CDR3 runs to 14 residues. The germline gives CDR1 PRHDT, CDR2 FYEKMQ (reference sequence). The V and J ends lost 0 bases and 7 bases respectively, with 10 bases between them. CDR3 bases: TGTGCCAGCAGCTTAGGCGTACGCCTAAATGAGCAGTTCTTC. This encodes CASSLGVRLNEQFF.

This chain connects TRBV7-9 to TRBJ2-3; 11 bases align to TRBD2. Losses at the gene ends were 4 bases for V and 4 bases for J; bases not matched to a gene: 16. The CDR3 has 19 amino acids. Germline CDR1 and CDR2: SEHNR and FQNEAQ (reference sequence). The DNA for the CDR3 is TGTGCCAGCAGCTCGCCGGGGGGGCCTAGCGGGGGGAAGGCAGATACGCAGTATTTT. It codes for CASSSPGGPSGGKADTQYF.

In its sample, this clonotype was seen many times. V is TRBV6-2 or TRBV6-3 and J is TRBJ1-1; D is undetermined. There are 12 residues in the CDR3. Germline V gene lookup returns CDR1 MNHEY and CDR2 SVGEGT. V lost 2 bases to trimming and J lost 8 bases, with 9 bases between them. The CDR3 reads CASSYGYGEAFF. DNA for the CDR3: TGTGCCAGCAGTTACGGGTATGGCGAAGCTTTCTTT.

This clonotype was recorded a few times. The chain combines TRBV19 with TRBJ2-1; D remains ambiguous. The CDR3 has 15 residues. V was clipped by 3 bases and J by 0 bases, with 9 bases between them. In germline, CDR1 is LNHDA, CDR2 SQIVND (reference sequence). CDR3 residues: CASSIRPISYNEQFF. In DNA, the CDR3 is TGTGCCAGTAGTATTCGACCGATCTCCTACAATGAGCAGTTCTTC.

To note about this clonotype: A much larger clone sits a single nucleotide away, making a read error possible. The rearrangement uses TRBV4-3 and TRBJ2-3; 8 bases map to TRBD2. This CDR3 has 16 residues. Germline V CDR1 and CDR2: LGHNA, YSLEER. J gave up 2 bases and V 0 bases, and 4 bases lay outside the gene matches. CDR3 nucleotide sequence: TGCGCCAGCAGCCAAGAAAGTAGCGGGATCACAGATACGCAGTATTTT. Amino acids: CASSQESSGITDTQYF.

In this sample, this clonotype turned up a few times. This chain uses TRBV7-3 with TRBJ2-1; D ambiguous. Germline CDR1 reads SGHTA; CDR2 reads FQGTGA. This CDR3 comprises 15 residues. V was shortened by 1 base and J by 0 bases, with 7 bases between the two germline ends. This CDR3 reads CASSLISGSYNEQFF. The DNA for the CDR3 is TGTGCCAGCAGCTTAATTTCTGGCTCCTACAATGAGCAGTTCTTC.

The chain has TRBV27 and TRBJ1-1; 11 nucleotides agree with TRBD1. This CDR3 region has 16 residues. Trimming at V came to 1 base and at J to 6 bases, leaving 7 bases not matched to a gene. Germline assignment: CDR1 MNHEY and CDR2 SMNVEV (reference sequence). CDR3 nucleotide sequence: TGTGCCAGCAGTTTATTAGGGACAGGGGGTTCGGCTGAAGCTTTCTTT. It codes for CASSLLGTGGSAEAFF.

This clonotype occurred a few times. The rearrangement joins TRBV7-2 to TRBJ2-7; D unresolved. Germline assignment: CDR1 SGHTA and CDR2 FQGNSA. V was pared by 1 base and J by 2 bases, with 6 bases between. This CDR3 comprises 13 residues. The CDR3 DNA follows: TGTGCCAGCAGCTTAGTAGTCCCCTACGAGCAGTACTTC. This translates into CASSLVVPYEQYF.

This clonotype has just a few counts. One junction end disagrees with the germline gene, perhaps due to a read error. The chain has TRBV4-1 and TRBJ2-7; TRBD2 matches at 7 bases. The CDR3 totals 15 residues. Germline V gene sequence: CDR1 MGHRA, CDR2 YSYEKL. CDR3 region: CASSQSRLADYEQNF. CDR3 bases: TGCGCCAGCAGCCAAAGCCGACTAGCAGACTACGAGCAGAACTTC.

In its sample, this clonotype was seen many times. V usage is TRBV20-1 and J usage is TRBJ1-4; 10 nucleotides line up with TRBD1. J lost 0 bases, V lost 4 bases, and 14 bases had no gene match. This CDR3 spans 19 amino acids. Germline values: CDR1 DFQATT, CDR2 SNEGSKA (reference sequence). CDR3 loop: CSATRAGTGVGATNEKLFF. In DNA form, the CDR3 reads TGCAGTGCTACAAGAGCCGGGACAGGGGTTGGAGCAACTAATGAAAAACTGTTTTTT.

This clonotype has a count of ten or more. The J gene is TRBJ2-3, the V gene TRBV7-9, with TRBD1 identical over 10 bases. CDR1 is SEHNR, CDR2 FQNEAQ, per germline (reference sequence). Germline trimming cut 1 base from V and 2 bases from J; bases unmatched to any gene: 3. The CDR3 runs 16 residues. CDR3 sequence reads: CASSLVGQGITDTQYF. In DNA, the CDR3 is TGTGCCAGCAGCTTAGTGGGACAGGGGATCACAGATACGCAGTATTTT. The variable domain in full, with the rest retrieved from reference TRBV7-9 and TRBJ2-3, is DTGVSQNPRHKITKRGQNVTFRCDPISEHNRLYWYRQTLGQGPEFLTYFQNEAQLEKSRLLSDRFSAERPKGSFSTLEIQRTEQGDSAMYLCASSLVGQGITDTQYFGPGTRLTVL.

This clonotype was counted only a few times. V gene TRBV28 combines with J gene TRBJ2-2, with no clear D. The CDR3 length is 14 residues. The germline CDR1 and CDR2 sequences are MDHEN and SYDVKM. The V end lost 4 bases, the J end lost 6 bases, and 12 bases lay between the germline ends. The CDR3 sequence is CASSSCTVSGELFF. In DNA, the CDR3 is TGTGCCAGCAGTTCCTGTACAGTCTCCGGGGAGCTGTTTTTT.

This clonotype was seen at least ten times. The V and J genes are TRBV6-2 or TRBV6-3 and TRBJ1-4; D remains unclear. This CDR3 is built from 10 residues. V gave up 7 bases and J gave up 8 bases, with 5 bases separating them. The germline CDR1 and CDR2 sequences are MNHEY and SVGEGT. The CDR3 loop reads CASIQEKLFF. CDR3 in DNA: TGTGCCAGCATACAAGAAAAACTGTTTTTT.

This clonotype turned up a few times. V and J are TRBV7-6 and TRBJ2-3; D may be TRBD2 (7 bases). This CDR3 has 15 residues. Trimming stripped 5 bases from V and 4 bases from J, with 16 bases between. Per the germline V gene, CDR1 is SGHVS and CDR2 is FNYEAQ. CDR3 sequence: CASSGVGGGADTQYF. The CDR3 DNA is TGTGCCAGCAGCGGAGTGGGGGGGGGCGCAGATACGCAGTATTTT.

The gene calls are TRBV6-5 and TRBJ2-7, with D perhaps TRBD2 (5 bases). Per germline, CDR1 MNHEY and CDR2 SVGAGI. V was trimmed by 1 base and J by 5 bases, leaving 12 bases between them. The CDR3 covers 14 residues. Here the CDR3 DNA reads TGTGCCAGCAGTTACTTTGCCAGCGGAAACGAGCAGTACTTC. Its protein product is CASSYFASGNEQYF.